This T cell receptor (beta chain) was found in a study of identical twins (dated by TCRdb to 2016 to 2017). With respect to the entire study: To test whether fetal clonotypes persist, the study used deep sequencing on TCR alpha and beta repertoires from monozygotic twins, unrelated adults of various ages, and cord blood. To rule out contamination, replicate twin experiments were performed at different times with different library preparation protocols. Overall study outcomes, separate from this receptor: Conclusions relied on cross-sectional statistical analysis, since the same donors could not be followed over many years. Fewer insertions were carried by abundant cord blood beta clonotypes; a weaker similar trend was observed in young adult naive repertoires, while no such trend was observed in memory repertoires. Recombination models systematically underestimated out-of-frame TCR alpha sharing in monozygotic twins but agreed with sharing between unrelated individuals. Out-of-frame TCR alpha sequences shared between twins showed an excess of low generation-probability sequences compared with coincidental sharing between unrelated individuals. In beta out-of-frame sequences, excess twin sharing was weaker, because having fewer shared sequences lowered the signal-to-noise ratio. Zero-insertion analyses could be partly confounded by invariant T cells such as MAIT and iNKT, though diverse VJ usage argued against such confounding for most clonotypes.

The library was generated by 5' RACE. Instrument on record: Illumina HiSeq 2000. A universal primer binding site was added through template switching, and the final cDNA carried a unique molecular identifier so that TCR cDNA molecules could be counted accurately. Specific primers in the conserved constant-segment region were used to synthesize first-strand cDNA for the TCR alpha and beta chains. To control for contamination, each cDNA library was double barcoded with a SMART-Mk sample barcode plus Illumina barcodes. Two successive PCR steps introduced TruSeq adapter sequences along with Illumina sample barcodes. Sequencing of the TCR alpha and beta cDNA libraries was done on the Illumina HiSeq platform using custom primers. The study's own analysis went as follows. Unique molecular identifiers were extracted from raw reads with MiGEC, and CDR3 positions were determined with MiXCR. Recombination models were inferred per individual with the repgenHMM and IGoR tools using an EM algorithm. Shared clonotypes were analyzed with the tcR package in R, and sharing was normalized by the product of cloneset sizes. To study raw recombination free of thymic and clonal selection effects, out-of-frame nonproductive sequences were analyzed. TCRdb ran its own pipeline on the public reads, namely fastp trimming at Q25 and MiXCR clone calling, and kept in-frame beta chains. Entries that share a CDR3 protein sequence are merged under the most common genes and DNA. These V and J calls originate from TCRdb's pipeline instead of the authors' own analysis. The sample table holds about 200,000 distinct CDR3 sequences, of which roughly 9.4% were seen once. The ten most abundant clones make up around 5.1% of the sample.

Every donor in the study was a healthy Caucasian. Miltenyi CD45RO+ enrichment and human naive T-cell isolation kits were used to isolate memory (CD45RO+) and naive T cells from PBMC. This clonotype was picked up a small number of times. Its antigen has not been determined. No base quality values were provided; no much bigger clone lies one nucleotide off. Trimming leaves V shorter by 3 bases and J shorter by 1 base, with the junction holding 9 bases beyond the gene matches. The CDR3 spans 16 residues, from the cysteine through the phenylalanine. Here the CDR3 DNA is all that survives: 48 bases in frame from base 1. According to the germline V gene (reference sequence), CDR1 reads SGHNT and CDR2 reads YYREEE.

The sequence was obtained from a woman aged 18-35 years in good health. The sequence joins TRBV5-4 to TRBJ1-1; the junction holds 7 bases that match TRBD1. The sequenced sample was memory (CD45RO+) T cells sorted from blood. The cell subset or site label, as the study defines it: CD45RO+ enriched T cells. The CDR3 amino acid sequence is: CASSSGQAMWNTEAFF. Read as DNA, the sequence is TGTGCCAGCAGCTCAGGACAGGCGATGTGGAACACTGAAGCTTTCTTT.